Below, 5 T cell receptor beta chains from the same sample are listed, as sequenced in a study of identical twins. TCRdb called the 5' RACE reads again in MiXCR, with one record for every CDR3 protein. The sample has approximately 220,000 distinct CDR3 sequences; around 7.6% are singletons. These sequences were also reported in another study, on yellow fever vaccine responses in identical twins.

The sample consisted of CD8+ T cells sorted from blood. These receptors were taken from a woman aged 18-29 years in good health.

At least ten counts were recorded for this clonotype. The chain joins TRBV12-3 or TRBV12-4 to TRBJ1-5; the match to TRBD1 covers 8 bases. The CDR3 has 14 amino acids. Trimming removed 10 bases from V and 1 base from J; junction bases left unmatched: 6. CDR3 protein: CATWTGKSNQPQHF. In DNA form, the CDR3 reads TGTGCCACCTGGACAGGGAAGAGCAATCAGCCCCAGCATTTT.

The CDR3 region has the DNA TGTGCCAGCAGCTTCCGACTAGCGGGAGTGGACGAGCAGTACTTC. This codes for CASSFRLAGVDEQYF. The chain couples TRBV7-6 to TRBJ2-7; 12 bases are a match to TRBD2. The ends lost 3 bases at V and 5 bases at J; junction bases unmatched: 5. This CDR3 is 15 amino acids long. Germline V gene data show CDR1 as SGHVS and CDR2 as FNYEAQ.

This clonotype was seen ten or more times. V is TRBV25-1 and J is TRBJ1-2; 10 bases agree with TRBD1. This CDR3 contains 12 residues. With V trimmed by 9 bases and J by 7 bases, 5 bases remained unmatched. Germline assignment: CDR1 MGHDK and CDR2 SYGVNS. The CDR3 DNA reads TGTGCCAGTGGTGGGACAGGGGCTGGCTACACCTTC. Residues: CASGGTGAGYTF.

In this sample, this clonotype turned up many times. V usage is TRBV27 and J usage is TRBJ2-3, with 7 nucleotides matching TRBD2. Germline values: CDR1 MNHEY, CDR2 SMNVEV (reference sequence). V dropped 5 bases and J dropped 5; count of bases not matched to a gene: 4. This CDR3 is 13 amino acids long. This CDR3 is CASSPPGGDTQYF. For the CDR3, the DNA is TGTGCCAGCAGTCCCCCGGGAGGAGATACGCAGTATTTT.

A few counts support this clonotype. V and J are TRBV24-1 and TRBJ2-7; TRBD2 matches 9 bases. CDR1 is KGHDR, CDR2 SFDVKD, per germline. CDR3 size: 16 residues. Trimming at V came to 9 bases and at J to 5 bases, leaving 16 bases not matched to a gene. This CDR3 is CATASRCGGELNEQYV. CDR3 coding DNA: TGTGCCACCGCAAGTCGTTGCGGGGGGGAGCTAAACGAGCAGTACGTC.